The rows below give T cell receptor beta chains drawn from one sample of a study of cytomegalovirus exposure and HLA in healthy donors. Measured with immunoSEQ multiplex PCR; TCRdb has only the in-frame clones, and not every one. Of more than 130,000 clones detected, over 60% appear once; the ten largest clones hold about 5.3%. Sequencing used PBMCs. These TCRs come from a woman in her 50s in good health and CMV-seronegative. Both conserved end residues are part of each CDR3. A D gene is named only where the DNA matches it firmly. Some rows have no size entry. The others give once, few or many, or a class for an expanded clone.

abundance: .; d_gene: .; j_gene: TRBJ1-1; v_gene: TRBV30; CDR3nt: TGTGCCTGGAGTGGAGGCGGTGAAGCTTTCTTT; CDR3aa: CAWSGGGEAFF
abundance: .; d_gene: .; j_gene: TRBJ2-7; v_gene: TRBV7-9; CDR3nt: TGTGCCAGCAGCCGAGGACAGTTGGGGACCTACGAGCAGTACTTC; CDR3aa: CASSRGQLGTYEQYF
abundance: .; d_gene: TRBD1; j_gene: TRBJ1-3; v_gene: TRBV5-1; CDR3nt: TGCGCCAGCAGCCCAATCCGGGACAGCAGCCAACCATCCGGAAACACCATATATTTT; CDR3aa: CASSPIRDSSQPSGNTIYF
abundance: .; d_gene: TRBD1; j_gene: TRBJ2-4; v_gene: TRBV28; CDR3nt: TGTGCCAGCAGTCTATTACGGACAGGGCTAGCCAAAAACATTCAGTACTTC; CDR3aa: CASSLLRTGLAKNIQYF
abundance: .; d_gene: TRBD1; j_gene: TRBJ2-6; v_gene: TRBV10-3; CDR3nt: TGTGCCACTACAAAAGGGACAGGGGGTTCTGGGGCCAACGTCCTGACTTTC; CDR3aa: CATTKGTGGSGANVLTF
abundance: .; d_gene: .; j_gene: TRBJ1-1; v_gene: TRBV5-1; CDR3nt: TGCGCCAGCAGCCGCCGGTGGGCCGACACTGAAGCTTTCTTT; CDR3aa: CASSRRWADTEAFF
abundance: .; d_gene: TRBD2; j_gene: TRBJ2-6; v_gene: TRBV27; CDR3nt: TGTGCCAGCAGTTTCACGGGAGGGGCTGCCGGGGCCAACGTCCTGACTTTC; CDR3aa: CASSFTGGAAGANVLTF
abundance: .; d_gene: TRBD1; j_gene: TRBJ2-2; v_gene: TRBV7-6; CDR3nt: TGTGCCAGCAGCCCATCCTGGGACAGGAGGGACCCGAACACCGGGGAGCTGTTTTTT; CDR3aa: CASSPSWDRRDPNTGELFF
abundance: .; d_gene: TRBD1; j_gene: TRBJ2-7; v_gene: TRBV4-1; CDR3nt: TGCGCCAGCAGCCGACCCACAGGGGGCGACGAGCAGTACTTC; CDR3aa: CASSRPTGGDEQYF
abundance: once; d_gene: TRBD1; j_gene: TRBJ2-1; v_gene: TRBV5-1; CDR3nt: TGCGCCAGCAGCCAAGGCCCGGGGACAGGGCACAATGAGCAGTTCTTC; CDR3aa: CASSQGPGTGHNEQFF
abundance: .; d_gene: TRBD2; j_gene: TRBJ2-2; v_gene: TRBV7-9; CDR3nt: TGTGCCAGCAGCGCATCCGACGGGGGGACCGGGGAGCTGTTTTTT; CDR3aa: CASSASDGGTGELFF
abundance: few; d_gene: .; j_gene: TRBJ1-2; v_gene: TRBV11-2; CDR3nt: TGTGCCAGCAGCCCCGCCGGCTTGCAGGTGGTTGGCTACACCTTC; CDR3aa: CASSPAGLQVVGYTF
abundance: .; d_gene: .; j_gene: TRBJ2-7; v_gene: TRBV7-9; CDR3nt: TGTGCCAGCAGCTCCCAGGGGGGTTACGAGCAGTACTTC; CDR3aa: CASSSQGGYEQYF
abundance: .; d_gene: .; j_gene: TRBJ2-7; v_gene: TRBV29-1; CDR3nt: TGCAGCGTTGAAGACTCGGGGAGCGGGCTCCGGCAGTACTTC; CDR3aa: CSVEDSGSGLRQYF
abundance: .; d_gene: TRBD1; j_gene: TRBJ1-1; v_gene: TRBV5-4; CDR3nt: TGTGCCAGCAGCTTAATAGGGGGCTACACTGAAGCTTTCTTT; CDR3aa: CASSLIGGYTEAFF
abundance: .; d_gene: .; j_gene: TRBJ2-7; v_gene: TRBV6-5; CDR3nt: TGTGCCAGCAGTTACGTTCAGGGTTCCTACGAGCAGTACTTC; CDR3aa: CASSYVQGSYEQYF
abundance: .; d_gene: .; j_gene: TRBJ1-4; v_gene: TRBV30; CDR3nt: TGTGCCTGGAGCGGTAACCGAGCAAATGAAAAACTGTTTTTT; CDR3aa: CAWSGNRANEKLFF
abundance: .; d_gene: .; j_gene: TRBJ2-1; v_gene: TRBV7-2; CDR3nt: TGTGCCAGCAGCTTAGACGGCCCGGCGCGGCTCCAGTTCTTC; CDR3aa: CASSLDGPARLQFF
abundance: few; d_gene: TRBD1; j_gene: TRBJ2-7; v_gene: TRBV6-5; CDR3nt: TGTGCCAGCAGTTACAAGGGACAGGGCGGCTACGAGCAGTACTTC; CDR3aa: CASSYKGQGGYEQYF
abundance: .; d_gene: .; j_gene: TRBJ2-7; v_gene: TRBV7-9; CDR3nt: TGTGCCAGCAGCCCCCCTCCAGTCAACGAGCAGTACTTC; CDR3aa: CASSPPPVNEQYF
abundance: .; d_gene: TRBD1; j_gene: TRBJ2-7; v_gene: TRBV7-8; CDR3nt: TGTGCCAGCAGCCTACAGGGGGCCTACGAGCAGTACTTC; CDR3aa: CASSLQGAYEQYF
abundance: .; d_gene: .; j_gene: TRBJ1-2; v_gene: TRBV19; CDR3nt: TGTGCCAGTAAGGCGTCGGCGGGTTTGGGCTACACCTTC; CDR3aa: CASKASAGLGYTF
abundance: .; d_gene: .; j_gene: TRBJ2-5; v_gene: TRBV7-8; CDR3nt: TGTGCCAGCAGCACTAGCCAGTGGCGGGTGGCCCAGTACTTC; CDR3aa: CASSTSQWRVAQYF
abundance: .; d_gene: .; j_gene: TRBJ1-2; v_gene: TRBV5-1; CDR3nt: TGCGCCAGCACCCTGACAGGTGCTGGGGTGGGGGGCTACACCTTC; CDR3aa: CASTLTGAGVGGYTF
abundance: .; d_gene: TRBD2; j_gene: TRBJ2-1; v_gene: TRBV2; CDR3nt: TGTGCCGGGGGGGAAGGACCGTACAATGAGCAGTTCTTC; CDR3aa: CAGGEGPYNEQFF
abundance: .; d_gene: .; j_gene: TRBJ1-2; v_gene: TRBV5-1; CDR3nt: TGCGCCAGCGGGGAGGTAGGGCAGCTCGGTGGCTACACCTTC; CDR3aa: CASGEVGQLGGYTF
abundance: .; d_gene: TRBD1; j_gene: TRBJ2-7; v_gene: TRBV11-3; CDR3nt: TGTGCCAGCAGCCAAGAGGTACCGACAGGGCCATGCTACGACTACGAGCAGTACTTC; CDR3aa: CASSQEVPTGPCYDYEQYF
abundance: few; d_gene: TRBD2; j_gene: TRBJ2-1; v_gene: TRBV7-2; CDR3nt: TGTGCCAGCAGCTCCCTTCGGGGCGGGGGGGCCAATGAGCAGTTCTTC; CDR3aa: CASSSLRGGGANEQFF
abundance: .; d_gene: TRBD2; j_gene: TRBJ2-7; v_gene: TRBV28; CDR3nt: TGTGCCAGCACTATTAGCGGGGGGGCCTACGAGCAGTACTTC; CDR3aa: CASTISGGAYEQYF
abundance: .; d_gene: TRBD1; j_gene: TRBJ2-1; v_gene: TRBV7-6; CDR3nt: TGTGCCAGCAGCAGGGACAGGGGGAATGAGCAGTTCTTC; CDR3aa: CASSRDRGNEQFF
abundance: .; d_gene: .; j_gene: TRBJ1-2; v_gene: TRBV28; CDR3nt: TGTGCCAGCAGTTGGGGGGGCTATGGCTACACCTTC; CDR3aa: CASSWGGYGYTF
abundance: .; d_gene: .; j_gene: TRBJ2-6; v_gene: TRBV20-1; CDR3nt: TGCAGTGCCCCTGACAGAGGAGTCATGATATTC; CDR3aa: CSAPDRGVMIF
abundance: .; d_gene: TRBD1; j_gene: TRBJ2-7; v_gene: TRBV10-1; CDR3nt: TGCGCCAGCAGATGGACAGGGGGCGGGAGGGGCCGATACGAGCAGTACTTC; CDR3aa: CASRWTGGGRGRYEQYF
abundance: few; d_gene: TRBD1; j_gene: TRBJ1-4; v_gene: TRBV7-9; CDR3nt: TGTGCCAGCAGCTTAATCCAGGGGGAAGAAAAACTGTTTTTT; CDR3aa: CASSLIQGEEKLFF
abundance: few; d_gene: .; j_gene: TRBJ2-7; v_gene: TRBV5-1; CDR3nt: TGCGCCAGCAGCTTGGGGTTCCAGGGGTCGAACTACGAGCAGTACTTC; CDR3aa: CASSLGFQGSNYEQYF
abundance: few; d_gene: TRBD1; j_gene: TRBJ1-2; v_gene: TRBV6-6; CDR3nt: TGTGCCAGCAGTTACTTGACAGGGAACTATGGCTACACCTTC; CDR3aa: CASSYLTGNYGYTF
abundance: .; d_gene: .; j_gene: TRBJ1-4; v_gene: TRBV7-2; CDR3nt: TGTGCCAGCAGCTTAGGAGGGGGTGAAAAACTGTTTTTT; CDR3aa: CASSLGGGEKLFF
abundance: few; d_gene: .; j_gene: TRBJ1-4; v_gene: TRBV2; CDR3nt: TGTGCCACCGGGGAAAGGGAAAAACTGTTTTTT; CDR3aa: CATGEREKLFF
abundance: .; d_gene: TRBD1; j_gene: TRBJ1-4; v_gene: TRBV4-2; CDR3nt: TGTGGATCCAGAATGCAGACAGGGGTCGAAAAACTGTTTTTT; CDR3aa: CGSRMQTGVEKLFF
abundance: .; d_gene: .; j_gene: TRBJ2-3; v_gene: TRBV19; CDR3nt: TGTGCCAGTAGTATAGAGGCAGGCACTGGCGCAGATACGCAGTATTTT; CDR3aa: CASSIEAGTGADTQYF
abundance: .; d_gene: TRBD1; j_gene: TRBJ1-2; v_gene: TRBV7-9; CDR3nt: TGTGCCAGCAGCTTAGACCGGGACAGCCATGGCTACACCTTC; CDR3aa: CASSLDRDSHGYTF
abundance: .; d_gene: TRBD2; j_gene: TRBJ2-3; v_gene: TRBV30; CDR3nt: TGTGCCTGGACCTTGAGCGGGGGGGCCACAGATACGCAGTATTTT; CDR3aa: CAWTLSGGATDTQYF
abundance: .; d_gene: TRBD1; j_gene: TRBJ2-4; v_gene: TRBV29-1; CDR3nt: TGCAGCGTTGAGACAGGGGATCGGAACATTCAGTACTTC; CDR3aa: CSVETGDRNIQYF
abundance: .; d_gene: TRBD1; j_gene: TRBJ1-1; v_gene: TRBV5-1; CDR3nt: TGCGCCAGCAGCCTACAGGGGCAGAACACTGAAGCTTTCTTT; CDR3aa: CASSLQGQNTEAFF
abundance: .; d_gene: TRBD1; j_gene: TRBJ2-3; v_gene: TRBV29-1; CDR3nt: TGCAGCGTTGAGAAGACAGGGGCGACAGATACGCAGTATTTT; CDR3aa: CSVEKTGATDTQYF
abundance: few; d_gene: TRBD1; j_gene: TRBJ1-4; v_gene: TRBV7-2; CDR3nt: TGTGCCAGCAGTCCGGGACAGGGGGCCAGTTATGAAAAACTGTTTTTT; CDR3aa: CASSPGQGASYEKLFF
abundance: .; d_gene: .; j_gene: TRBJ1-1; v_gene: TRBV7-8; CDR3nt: TGTGCCAGCAGCTTAAGGGAGCAAAACACTGAAGCTTTCTTT; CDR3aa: CASSLREQNTEAFF
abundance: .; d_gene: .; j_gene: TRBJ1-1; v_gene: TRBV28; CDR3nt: TGTGCCAGCAGTCCCCCCCACAGGGCGAACACTGAAGCTTTCTTT; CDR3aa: CASSPPHRANTEAFF
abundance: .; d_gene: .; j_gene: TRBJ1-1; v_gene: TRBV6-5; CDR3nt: TGTGCCAGCAGCCGTCGGGGGACCGGCACTGAAGCTTTCTTT; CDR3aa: CASSRRGTGTEAFF
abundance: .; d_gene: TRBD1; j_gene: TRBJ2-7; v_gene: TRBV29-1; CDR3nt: TGCAGCGCCTGGGGACAGAATTCCTACGAGCAGTACTTC; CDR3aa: CSAWGQNSYEQYF
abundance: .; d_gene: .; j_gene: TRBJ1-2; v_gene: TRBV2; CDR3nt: TGTGCCAGCAGGGCACTACCCCGGGGTGGTAACTATGGCTACACCTTC; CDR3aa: CASRALPRGGNYGYTF
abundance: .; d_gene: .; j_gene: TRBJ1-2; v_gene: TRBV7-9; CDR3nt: TGTGCCAGCAGCCTAGGGGCTAATGGCTACACCTTC; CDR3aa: CASSLGANGYTF
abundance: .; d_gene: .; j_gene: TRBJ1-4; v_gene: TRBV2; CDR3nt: TGTGCCAGCAGTGGAGGATCGAGGAATGAAAAACTGTTTTTT; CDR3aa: CASSGGSRNEKLFF
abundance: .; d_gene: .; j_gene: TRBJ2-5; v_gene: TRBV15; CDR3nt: TGTGCCACCAGCACGGGGGACGGCCAAGAGACCCAGTACTTC; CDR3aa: CATSTGDGQETQYF